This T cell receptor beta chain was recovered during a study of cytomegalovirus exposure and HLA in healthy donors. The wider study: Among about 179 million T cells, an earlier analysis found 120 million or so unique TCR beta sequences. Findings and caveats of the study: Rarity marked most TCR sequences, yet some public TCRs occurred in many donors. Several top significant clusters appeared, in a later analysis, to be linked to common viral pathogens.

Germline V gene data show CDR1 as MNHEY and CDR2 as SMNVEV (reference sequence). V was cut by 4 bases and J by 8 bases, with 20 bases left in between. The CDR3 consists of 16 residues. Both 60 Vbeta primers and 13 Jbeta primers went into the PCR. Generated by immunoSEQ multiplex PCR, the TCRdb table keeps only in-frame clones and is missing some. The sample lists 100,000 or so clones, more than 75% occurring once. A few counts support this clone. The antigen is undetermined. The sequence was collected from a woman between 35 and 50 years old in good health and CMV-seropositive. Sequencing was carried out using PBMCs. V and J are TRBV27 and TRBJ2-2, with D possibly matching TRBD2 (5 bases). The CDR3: CASSSRGGGRPGELFF. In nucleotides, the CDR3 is TGTGCCAGCAGTTCCCGCGGAGGCGGCCGGCCAGGGGAGCTGTTTTTT.